These 22 T cell receptor beta chains came from one sample sequenced in a study of cytomegalovirus exposure and HLA in healthy donors (dated by TCRdb to 2016 to 2017). Preparation of the library involved the immunoSEQ multiplex PCR assay. For the multiplex PCR, a mixture combining 60 forward primers for TCR Vbeta segments and 13 reverse primers for TCR Jbeta segments was used. What TCRdb holds here is the immuneACCESS table cut down to in-frame rearrangements. Part of the clones is not present; checked against another copy, under half of the missing clones reflect an unresolved V gene, and the others are unexplained. Here the sample has fewer than 140,000 clones; around 75% occur a single time. The top ten clones comprise 2% to 3% of the sample. Input material: PBMCs. Every receptor here comes from a man aged 40-49 years in good health and CMV-seronegative.

The chain couples TRBV2 to TRBJ2-2; 9 nucleotides line up with TRBD2. With V trimmed by 7 bases and J by 0 bases, 6 bases remained unmatched. Germline CDR1 reads SNHLY; CDR2 reads FYNNEI. The CDR3 extends over 16 amino acids. CDR3 sequence reads: CASMRGGVTNTGELFF. The CDR3, as DNA: TGTGCCAGCATGCGGGGGGGGGTAACGAACACCGGGGAGCTGTTTTTT. Together with reference TRBV2 and TRBJ2-2, the CDR3 gives the full variable domain: EPEVTQTPSHQVTQMGQEVILRCVPISNHLYFYWYRQILGQKVEFLVSFYNNEISEKSEIFDDQFSVERPDGSNFTLKIRSTKLEDSAMYFCASMRGGVTNTGELFFGEGSRLTVL.

This chain uses TRBV5-5 with TRBJ2-7, with D tentatively TRBD1 (5 bases). The CDR3 totals 13 residues. V lost 6 bases and J lost 5, with 15 bases in between. Germline CDR1 SGHKS, CDR2 YYEKEE (reference sequence). The CDR3, as DNA: TGTGCCAGCAAGAAAGGACATCGCGACGAGCAGTACTTC. It specifies CASKKGHRDEQYF.

The chain carries TRBV2 and TRBJ1-2; the match to TRBD1 covers 7 bases. CDR1 is SNHLY and CDR2 is FYNNEI in the germline V gene. The J segment lost 2 bases and the V segment lost 8 bases, leaving 5 bases of the junction unmatched. There are 13 residues in the CDR3. CDR3 region: CASPGTDNYGYTF. CDR3 coding DNA: TGTGCCAGCCCCGGGACAGACAACTATGGCTACACCTTC.

This clone was observed a single time. The chain links TRBV7-2 to TRBJ1-1; D call uncertain. Trimming stripped 5 bases from V and 0 bases from J, with 10 bases between. The CDR3 is 14 amino acids. Germline V gene lookup returns CDR1 SGHTA and CDR2 FQGNSA. CDR3 protein: CASSTQPLNTEAFF. As DNA, the CDR3 is TGTGCCAGCAGCACACAGCCCTTGAACACTGAAGCTTTCTTT.

V usage is TRBV6-1 and J usage is TRBJ1-6; possibly TRBD1 for D (6 bases). Trimming left V 3 bases short and J 6 bases short, with 12 bases between. The germline CDR1 and CDR2 sequences are MNHNS and SASEGT. The CDR3 length is 15 residues. Here the CDR3 reads CASSDAGAGNSPLHF. CDR3 bases: TGTGCCAGCAGTGACGCAGGGGCGGGTAATTCACCCCTCCACTTT.

The chain has TRBV27 and TRBJ2-5, with D possibly being TRBD2 (6 bases). From germline, CDR1 is MNHEY and CDR2 SMNVEV (reference sequence). This CDR3 region has 13 residues. V dropped 6 bases and J dropped 2 bases, with 10 bases sitting between them. The CDR3 spells CASRPAGQETQYF. CDR3 nucleotides: TGTGCCAGCAGGCCGGCGGGGCAAGAGACCCAGTACTTC.

V usage is TRBV6-8 and J usage is TRBJ2-5; the D gene is possibly TRBD2 (5 bases). V was clipped by 4 bases and J by 2 bases, with 26 bases between them. CDR1 and CDR2 (germline): MNHGY, SAAAGT. The CDR3 has 19 residues. The CDR3 region is CASSFWHFPSRRRQETQYF. As DNA, the CDR3 is TGTGCCAGCAGTTTTTGGCACTTCCCGTCCCGTAGGAGGCAAGAGACCCAGTACTTC.

This sequence joins TRBV5-6 and TRBJ1-2; D ambiguous. Deletions cut 1 base from V and 0 bases from J, with 13 bases between. The CDR3 contains 16 residues. Germline V CDR1 and CDR2: SGHDT, YYEEEE. The CDR3, as DNA: TGTGCCAGCAGCTTGTTTCTGGGTCTAGCTAACTATGGCTACACCTTC. Its translation: CASSLFLGLANYGYTF.

This clone was observed a handful of times. The V call is TRBV29-1, the J call TRBJ1-5; 8 bases agree with TRBD1. Germline V CDR1 and CDR2: SQVTM, ANQGSEA. The CDR3 spans 13 residues. Losses at the gene ends were 6 bases for V and 3 bases for J; bases not matched to a gene: 4. CDR3 in amino acids: CSVGQGDNQPQHF. CDR3 DNA: TGCAGCGTAGGACAGGGAGACAATCAGCCCCAGCATTTT.

To note about this clone: The same CDR3 is also encoded by other DNA sequences in this sample. Written as DNA, the CDR3 is TGCAGCGTTGGACAGGGCTATGGCTACACCTTC. This codes for CSVGQGYGYTF. The V call is TRBV29-1, the J call TRBJ1-2; TRBD1 matches at 7 bases. Germline loops: CDR1 SQVTM, CDR2 ANQGSEA. CDR3 size: 11 residues. V was clipped by 4 bases and J by 4 bases; unmatched bases: 0. The full variable domain, completed using reference TRBV29-1 and TRBJ1-2, is SAVISQKPSRDICQRGTSLTIQCQVDSQVTMMFWYRQQPGQSLTLIATANQGSEATYESGFVIDKFPISRPNLTFSTLTVSNMSPEDSSIYLCSVGQGYGYTFGSGTRLTVV.

The chain links TRBV4-1 to TRBJ2-5; TRBD1 matches 7 bases. The V and J ends lost 4 bases and 2 bases, in that order; junction bases with no gene match: 4. Looked up from germline, CDR1 is MGHRA and CDR2 is YSYEKL. The length of the CDR3 is 14 residues. CDR3 protein: CASSLGQIQETQYF. DNA of the CDR3: TGCGCCAGCAGCCTGGGACAGATACAAGAGACCCAGTACTTC.

The chain joins TRBV6-5 to TRBJ2-7; the match to TRBD1 covers 7 bases. The V gene's germline CDR1 is MNHEY and CDR2 SVGAGI. V shed 2 bases and J 1 base; nucleotides not matched to a gene: 2. This CDR3 has 14 residues. The CDR3 protein is CASSYGDSSYEQYF. In nucleotides, the CDR3 is TGTGCCAGCAGTTACGGGGACAGTTCCTACGAGCAGTACTTC.

This chain joins TRBV2 and TRBJ2-2; D is possibly TRBD2 (5 bases). The ends were cut back, 8 bases at V and 7 bases at J, with 17 bases in the middle. The length of the CDR3 is 14 residues. Germline V gene lookup returns CDR1 SNHLY and CDR2 FYNNEI. The CDR3 DNA follows: TGTGCCAGCTCTCCCTGGGGAGTAAACGGGGAGCTGTTTTTT. Translating it yields CASSPWGVNGELFF.

In nucleotides, the CDR3 is TGTGCCAGCAGTGAGGAGCGGGGGGGCCAAGATACGCAGTATTTT. It is translated as CASSEERGGQDTQYF. The V and J genes are TRBV2 and TRBJ2-3; TRBD2 matches 10 bases. The V gene end was trimmed by 3 bases and the J gene end by 5 bases; junction bases not matched to a gene: 5. Looked up from germline, CDR1 is SNHLY and CDR2 is FYNNEI. The CDR3 is 15 amino acids.

Details on this clone: Additional DNA sequences in this sample encode the identical CDR3. The rearrangement links TRBV7-6 to TRBJ1-4, with D possibly matching TRBD1 (5 bases). Germline V gene sequence: CDR1 SGHVS, CDR2 FNYEAQ. The CDR3 consists of 19 residues. Trimming left V 6 bases short and J 0 bases short, with 23 bases between. The chain's CDR3 is CASSLGPWGGTATNEKLFF. Here the CDR3 DNA reads TGTGCCAGCAGTTTGGGGCCTTGGGGGGGAACGGCAACTAATGAAAAACTGTTTTTT.

V is TRBV11-3 and J is TRBJ2-1; a weak D match, TRBD2 (6 bases). CDR1 SGHNT and CDR2 YENEEA come from the germline V gene. The CDR3 has 14 residues. Trimming pared 6 bases from V and 8 bases from J, leaving 17 bases between. Here the CDR3 reads CASSGGGTVDEQFF. The CDR3 region has the DNA TGTGCCAGCAGTGGAGGAGGGACCGTAGATGAGCAGTTCTTC.

V is TRBV10-2 and J is TRBJ1-5, with D hard to call. Trimming shortened V by 7 bases and J by 1 base, and 11 bases separated the two germline ends. The length of the CDR3 is 14 residues. CDR1 and CDR2 from the germline V gene are WSHSY and SAAADI. The CDR3 region has the DNA TGCGCCAGCACCCCTGCGGGGAGCAATCAGCCCCAGCATTTT. As protein: CASTPAGSNQPQHF.

The genes are TRBV19 and TRBJ1-6; D call uncertain. Germline CDR1 reads LNHDA; CDR2 reads SQIVND (reference sequence). V was pared by 5 bases and J by 7 bases, with 15 bases between. There are 15 residues in the CDR3. In DNA, the CDR3 is TGTGCCAGTAGTGCAGCAACAGCCACCAATTCACCCCTCCACTTT. Translation: CASSAATATNSPLHF.

V gene TRBV7-9 combines with J gene TRBJ1-6, with no clear D. The CDR3 covers 14 residues. Germline-derived CDR1 and CDR2 are SEHNR and FQNEAQ (reference sequence). V was shortened by 4 bases and J by 8 bases, with 12 bases between the two germline ends. For the CDR3, the DNA is TGTGCCAGCAGCTCCCCAGTCGGGGATTCACCCCTCCACTTT. As protein: CASSSPVGDSPLHF.

This rearrangement joins TRBV7-8 to TRBJ1-5, with D possibly being TRBD1 (6 bases). Germline V CDR1 and CDR2: SGHVS, FQNEAQ. With 0 bases removed from V and 10 bases from J, the gap between germline ends came to 22 bases. This CDR3 is built from 17 residues. Written as DNA, the CDR3 is TGTGCCAGCAGCTTAGCGCAAACGGGGGGGGGCTTAGGTCCCCAGCATTTT. This encodes CASSLAQTGGGLGPQHF.

V and J are TRBV28 and TRBJ2-3; 15 bases are a match to TRBD2. Germline CDR1 MDHEN, CDR2 SYDVKM. The CDR3 is 18 residues long. The J segment lost 0 bases and the V segment lost 4 bases, leaving 5 bases of the junction unmatched. The DNA for the CDR3 is TGTGCCAGCAGTTCAGGACTAGCGGGGGGGCTCAGCACAGATACGCAGTATTTT. Protein: CASSSGLAGGLSTDTQYF.

This clone was picked up a small number of times. The gene calls are TRBV5-4 and TRBJ2-3, with TRBD2 identical over 11 bases. The ends lost 6 bases at V and 3 bases at J; junction bases unmatched: 6. The germline V gene has CDR1 SGHNT and CDR2 YYREEE (reference sequence). The CDR3 is 15 residues long. The CDR3 coding sequence is TGTGCCAGCACGTTAGCGGGGGGGAAAACAGATACGCAGTATTTT. It codes for CASTLAGGKTDTQYF.